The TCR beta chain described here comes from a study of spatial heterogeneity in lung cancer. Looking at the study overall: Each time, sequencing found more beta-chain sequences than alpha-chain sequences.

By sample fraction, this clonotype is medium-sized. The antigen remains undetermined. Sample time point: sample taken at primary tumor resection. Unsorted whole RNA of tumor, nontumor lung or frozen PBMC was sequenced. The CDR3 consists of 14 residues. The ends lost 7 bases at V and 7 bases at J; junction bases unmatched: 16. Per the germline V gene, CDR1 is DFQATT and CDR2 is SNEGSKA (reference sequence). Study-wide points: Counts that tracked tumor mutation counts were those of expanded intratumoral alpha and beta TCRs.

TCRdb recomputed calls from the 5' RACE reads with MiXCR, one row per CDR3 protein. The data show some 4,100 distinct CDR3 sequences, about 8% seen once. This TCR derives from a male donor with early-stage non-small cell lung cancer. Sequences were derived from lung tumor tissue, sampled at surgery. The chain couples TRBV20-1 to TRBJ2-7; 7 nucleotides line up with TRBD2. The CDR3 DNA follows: TGCAGTGTTCAAAGACGGGAGGATCTACTTGAGCAGTACTTC. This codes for CSVQRREDLLEQYF.